These 9 T cell receptor beta chains share one sample of origin, sequenced in a study of T cells in women clearing cervical HPV infection. Sequencing was performed with immunoSEQ multiplex PCR; in TCRdb, only in-frame clones are kept and a portion is missing. In all, the sample yields some 14,000 clones. The specimen was blood buffy coat. These TCRs come from a woman aged 18 to 75 with a cervical HPV16 infection that either progressed to CIN3+ or cleared (not recorded which).

Regarding this clone: The read ends 3 residues before the CDR3 terminus; that terminus is restored from the germline J gene. This chain joins TRBV5-1 and TRBJ2-2, with TRBD1 matching over 9 bases. CDR1 and CDR2 (germline): SGHRS, YFSETQ. CDR3 size: 17 residues. CDR3 sequence reads: CASSSSGGTGQNEKLFF. The part of the CDR3 DNA that was read is TGCGCCAGCAGCTCTTCCGGAGGGACAGGGCAAAATGAAAAG. Full variable domain (remainder filled in from reference TRBV5-1 and TRBJ2-2): KAGVTQTPRYLIKTRGQQVTLSCSPISGHRSVSWYQQTPGQGLQFLFEYFSETQRNKGNFPGRFSGRQFSNSRSEMNVSTLELGDSALYLCASSSSGGTGQNEKLFFGEGSRLTVL.

About this clone itself: Sequence at one end of the junction differs from germline and may be a read error. The read terminates 3 residues ahead of where the CDR3 ends, so the germline J gene completes it. The V call is TRBV4-2, the J call TRBJ2-1, with TRBD2 matching 9 bases. Germline values: CDR1 LGHNA, CDR2 YNFKEQ. The CDR3 sequence is 17 residues long. CDR3 DNA, as far as it was read: TGCGCCAGCAGCCAGGGGCTAGCGGGGATCTCCTACAATGAG. It translates to CASSQGLAGISYNE. In full, the CDR3 reads CASSQGLAGISYNEQFF.

Worth noting for this clone: The missing CDR3 end, 3 residues past where the read stops, is filled in from the germline J gene. The V gene is TRBV27, the J gene TRBJ2-7, with D perhaps TRBD1 or TRBD2 (7 bases each). Trimming cost V 5 bases and J 3 bases, with 20 bases left between them. The CDR3 totals 16 residues. Germline loops: CDR1 MNHEY, CDR2 SMNVEV (reference sequence). The CDR3 reads CASSPGEGAKNYEQYF. The DNA read from the CDR3 is TGTGCCAGCAGTCCCGGGGAGGGGGCTAAGAACTACGAG.

Details on this clone: Read data end 3 residues before the CDR3 end; the end is taken from the germline J gene. The rearrangement uses TRBV6-1 and TRBJ2-7; D gene uncertain. Germline V gene lookup returns CDR1 MNHNS and CDR2 SASEGT. This CDR3 has 17 residues. Trimming shortened V by 0 bases and J by 3 bases, and 18 bases separated the two germline ends. CDR3 amino acids: CASSEAVGRVIFYEQYF. The CDR3 DNA, read in part, is TGTGCCAGCAGTGAAGCGGTAGGAAGGGTAATATTCTACGAG.

On this clone: The CDR3 end lies 3 residues beyond the end of the read and is filled in from the germline J gene. This chain joins TRBV7-8 and TRBJ2-7, with 7 bases that match TRBD1. Trimming cost V 5 bases and J 4 bases; bases outside gene matches: 8. CDR3 size: 14 residues. Germline V gene sequence: CDR1 SGHVS, CDR2 FQNEAQ. The CDR3 loop reads CASSPRQGSYEQYF. The DNA read from the CDR3 is TGTGCCAGCAGCCCCCGACAGGGATCTTACGAG.

As concerns this clone: The read terminates 3 residues before the CDR3 end, so the remaining end is supplied by the germline J gene. The genes are TRBV7-9 and TRBJ2-2; D is unclear. V was shortened by 0 bases and J by 6 bases, with 8 bases between the two germline ends. Germline V gives CDR1 SEHNR, CDR2 FQNEAQ (reference sequence). The CDR3 contains 14 residues. The part of the CDR3 DNA that was read is TGTGCCAGCAGCTTAGCCCTTAGAGCCGGGGAG. This encodes CASSLALRAGE. The full CDR3 reads CASSLALRAGELFF.

In the case of this clone: From the germline J gene comes the end of the CDR3, since the read stops 3 residues before it. This chain joins TRBV7-2 and TRBJ2-7; TRBD1 might be the D (6 bases). CDR3 length equals 15 residues. V dropped 0 bases and J dropped 5 bases, with 14 bases sitting between them. The germline gives CDR1 SGHTA, CDR2 FQGNSA. Partial CDR3 DNA: TGTGCCAGCAGCTTAGCCACAGGGTCCGGGCACGAG. Its protein is CASSLATGSGHE. The complete CDR3 protein is CASSLATGSGHEQYF.

Notes on this clone: Coverage ceases 3 residues before the CDR3 finishes, and the germline J gene fills in the end. V is TRBV6-2 or TRBV6-3 and J is TRBJ1-1, with 8 nucleotides matching TRBD1. V shed 7 bases and J 3 bases; nucleotides not matched to a gene: 7. In germline, CDR1 is MNHEY, CDR2 SVGEGT. This CDR3 spans 14 amino acids. Here the CDR3 reads CASTTGVGYTEAFF. The CDR3 DNA, read in part, is TGTGCCAGCACGACAGGGGTGGGTTACACTGAA.

In regard to this clone: Read coverage stops 3 residues before the CDR3 terminus; the germline J gene supplies the remainder. V usage is TRBV7-9 and J usage is TRBJ2-3, with TRBD2 identical over 9 bases. Germline-derived CDR1 and CDR2 are SEHNR and FQNEAQ (reference sequence). This CDR3 spans 14 amino acids. The sequenced CDR3 bases are TGTGCCAGCAGCTTCGCGGGGGGGCCGGAGACG. Translated: CASSFAGGPET. In full, the CDR3 is CASSFAGGPETQYF.